The rows below give T cell receptor beta chains drawn from one sample of a study of blood T cell repertoires in COVID-19. Measured with immunoSEQ multiplex PCR; TCRdb has only the in-frame clones, and not every one. The repertoire holds 70,000 or so clones, with 90% as singletons. What was sequenced was peripheral blood. Every receptor here comes from a middle-aged man with acute or convalescent COVID-19. CDR3s include the opening cysteine and the closing phenylalanine or tryptophan. Each record gives: clone size, V gene, D gene, J gene, CDR3 DNA, CDR3 protein. A D gene is named only where the DNA matches it firmly. Expanded clones get a size class; other rows say once, few or many, or leave the size out.

NA	TRBV28	NA	TRBJ1-4	TGTGCCAGCAGTTTATGGGCCACCGGGACACTGAGAAAAAAACTGTTTTTT	CASSLWATGTLRKKLFF
NA	TRBV12-3/TRBV12-4	NA	TRBJ1-6	TGTGCCAGCAGCGGGTTGGTAACACCCCTCCACTTT	CASSGLVTPLHF
NA	TRBV7-9	TRBD2	TRBJ2-1	TGTGCCAGCAGCAGAGGACTAGAATACAATGAGCAGTTCTTC	CASSRGLEYNEQFF
few	TRBV6-2/TRBV6-3	NA	TRBJ1-1	TGTGCCAGCAGTACAACACTGAACACTGAAGCTTTCTTT	CASSTTLNTEAFF
NA	TRBV7-9	TRBD1	TRBJ2-5	TGTGCCAGCAGCCGGGACAGGGGTTCGGAGACCCAGTACTTC	CASSRDRGSETQYF
NA	TRBV6-4	NA	TRBJ2-1	TGTGCCAGCAGGACCCAGGGGAGGGGGGCGATCGGGGCGCAGCAGTTCTTC	CASRTQGRGAIGAQQFF
NA	TRBV4-2	NA	TRBJ2-7	TGTGCCAGCAGCCAAGCCGTAACAGAGAGCTCCTACGAGCAGTACTTC	CASSQAVTESSYEQYF
NA	TRBV29-1	NA	TRBJ2-3	TGCAGCGCCTCCTGCGGTCTCGGCACAGATACGCAGTATTTT	CSASCGLGTDTQYF
NA	TRBV2	TRBD1	TRBJ1-1	TGTGCCAGCAGGTTCGCGGGACAGAAGAACACTGAAGCTTTCTTT	CASRFAGQKNTEAFF
NA	TRBV19	NA	TRBJ2-2	TGTGCCAGTAGCCAGGCAGGGGACACCGGGGAGCTGTTTTTT	CASSQAGDTGELFF
NA	TRBV19	TRBD1	TRBJ1-1	TGTGCCAGTAGTTCTCCCGGGACAGGGTCGGGCGGGACTGAAGCTTTCTTT	CASSSPGTGSGGTEAFF
NA	TRBV7-8	NA	TRBJ2-7	TGTGCCAGCAGCTCTATCTCCTACGAGCAGTACTTC	CASSSISYEQYF
NA	TRBV10-3	TRBD1	TRBJ1-2	TGTGCCACCGAGACAGGGGGCGAATATGGCTACACCTTC	CATETGGEYGYTF
NA	TRBV5-4	NA	TRBJ1-3	TGTGCCAGCAGGGCTATACAGGGCTCTGGAAACACCATATATTTT	CASRAIQGSGNTIYF
NA	TRBV6-5	NA	TRBJ1-4	TGTGCCAGCAGGACAGCCGCAACTAATGAAAAACTGTTTTTT	CASRTAATNEKLFF
NA	TRBV6-6	NA	TRBJ2-3	TGTGCCAGCGCCAGGAGGGCAGATACGCAGTATTTT	CASARRADTQYF
NA	TRBV2	NA	TRBJ2-1	TGTGCCACCTCTCGGTCGGGGACAAACCTTTACAATGAGCAGTTCTTC	CATSRSGTNLYNEQFF
NA	TRBV5-4	TRBD2	TRBJ2-7	TGTGCCAGCAGCTTGGTGCTAGCGGGACCTTCTTCCTACGAGCAGTACTTC	CASSLVLAGPSSYEQYF
NA	TRBV2	NA	TRBJ2-7	TGTGCCAGCAGTGAAAGTTTCCAGACCTACGAGCAGTACTTC	CASSESFQTYEQYF
NA	TRBV27	NA	TRBJ2-1	TGTGCCAGCAGCCCCGTGCTAGCGCCCACCTACAATGAGCAGTTCTTC	CASSPVLAPTYNEQFF
NA	TRBV19	NA	TRBJ1-2	TGTGCCAGTAGCCAGGGGCGGCTATATGGCTACACCTTC	CASSQGRLYGYTF
NA	TRBV6-5	NA	TRBJ1-2	TGTGCCAGCAGTTTTGGGAGGGGATATGGCTACACCTTC	CASSFGRGYGYTF
NA	TRBV15	TRBD2	TRBJ2-2	TGTGCCACCAGCCCCCGCCTTTGGGCTAGCGGGGGCCTGAATGGGGTCGGGGAGCTGTTTTTT	CATSPRLWASGGLNGVGELFF
NA	TRBV2	NA	TRBJ2-3	TGTGCCAGCAGCACCCCCTGGGAGGGATCAGGGGAAGAGGATACGCAGTATTTT	CASSTPWEGSGEEDTQYF
once	TRBV28	NA	TRBJ2-3	TGTGCCAGCAGTTTTTCCTACCATGCAGATACGCAGTATTTT	CASSFSYHADTQYF
NA	TRBV19	NA	TRBJ1-5	TGTGCCAGTAGTTCGACCCGGGGTAGTGCCCAGCATTTT	CASSSTRGSAQHF
NA	TRBV7-2	NA	TRBJ2-1	TGTGCCAGCAGCCCGGACTGGACTTCCTACAATGAGCAGTTCTTC	CASSPDWTSYNEQFF
NA	TRBV18	NA	TRBJ1-5	TGTGCCAGTTCGACGGCGGGACCTAGCAATCAGCCCCAGCATTTT	CASSTAGPSNQPQHF
NA	TRBV18	NA	TRBJ2-5	TGTGCCAGCTCATCCCGACTAGGGGAAGAGACCCAGTACTTC	CASSSRLGEETQYF
once	TRBV7-6	TRBD1	TRBJ2-6	TGTGCCAGCAGCTTAGCAGGGGGCGCTGGGGCCAACGTCCTGACTTTC	CASSLAGGAGANVLTF
NA	TRBV7-2	TRBD1	TRBJ2-1	TGTGCCAGCAGCTTAGAAGGTCGCAGGGGGCAGTACAATGAGCAGTTCTTC	CASSLEGRRGQYNEQFF
NA	TRBV28	NA	TRBJ1-6	TGTGCCAGCTCCCCGAGCTCCTATAATTCACCCCTCCACTTT	CASSPSSYNSPLHF
NA	TRBV7-2	NA	TRBJ2-1	TGTGCCTCAAAGGAGGGGGGGCAGGGAAATGAGCAGTTCTTC	CASKEGGQGNEQFF
NA	TRBV19	TRBD1	TRBJ1-5	TGTGCCAGTAGTATACTCCAGGGGGTTCGTCAGCCCCAGCATTTT	CASSILQGVRQPQHF
NA	TRBV7-3	TRBD2	TRBJ2-1	TGTGCCAGCAGCTTGATTAGCGGGAGGGCTATCTACAATGAGCAGTTCTTC	CASSLISGRAIYNEQFF
once	TRBV27	NA	TRBJ1-1	TGTGCCAGCAGCACACAGGGACGAGAAGCTTTCTTT	CASSTQGREAFF
NA	TRBV28	TRBD1	TRBJ1-5	TGTGCCAGCAGGTCCGGGACAGGGTATCCGCAGCCCCAGCATTTT	CASRSGTGYPQPQHF
NA	TRBV5-5	TRBD2	TRBJ2-1	TGTGCCAGCAGCCCTAGCGGGGGGGCATACAATGAGCAGTTCTTC	CASSPSGGAYNEQFF
NA	TRBV19	NA	TRBJ2-7	TGTGCCAGTAGTATAAGCTACTCCTACGAGCAGTACTTC	CASSISYSYEQYF
NA	TRBV5-6	NA	TRBJ1-4	TGTGCCAGCAGCCGTCAGGGGTCTAATGAAAAACTGTTTTTT	CASSRQGSNEKLFF
NA	TRBV19	TRBD2	TRBJ2-1	TGTGCCAGTAGTTATTTGTCGGGACTAGCGGGTGGTAATGAGCAGTTCTTC	CASSYLSGLAGGNEQFF
NA	TRBV18	TRBD1	TRBJ2-1	TGTGCCAGCTCCGACAGGGGGCCCAATGAGCAGTTCTTC	CASSDRGPNEQFF
NA	TRBV7-2	TRBD2	TRBJ2-7	TGTGCCAGCAGCTTAGTAGCGGGAGGGCGGACCTACGAGCAGTACTTC	CASSLVAGGRTYEQYF
once	TRBV7-8	NA	TRBJ1-6	TGTGCCAGCAGCTTAGCCAGACTCGGTAATTCACCCCTCCACTTT	CASSLARLGNSPLHF
NA	TRBV6-5	NA	TRBJ2-1	TGTGCCAGCAGTAGCCACGGGGGCAATGAGCAGTTCTTC	CASSSHGGNEQFF